This TCR beta chain stems from a study of siplizumab effects on memory and regulatory T cells. The study, taken as a whole, reports: Siplizumab significantly lowered the alloreactive sequences that could be traced to unstimulated CD4+ memory cells. Contribution to the alloresponse seemed major for naive T cells, which also seemed more diverse than memory cells.

Details on this clone: Its antigen is not identified.

Trimming left V 0 bases short and J 2 bases short, with 8 bases between. The CDR3 covers 15 residues. Germline CDR1 is MRHNA and CDR2 is SNTAGT. This table comes from immunoSEQ multiplex PCR, and its TCRdb copy is limited to in-frame clones, with some not included. The table includes some 81,000 clones, 95% detected once. V is TRBV6-4 and J is TRBJ2-1; D call uncertain. The sequence came from a human donor in good health. Sample: CD8+ T cells sorted from blood. In DNA, the CDR3 is TGTGCCAGCAGTGACTCCTCCTCCACCTACAATGAGCAGTTCTTC. Translated, it gives CASSDSSSTYNEQFF.